Shown below are 14 T cell receptor beta chains from a single sample sequenced in a study of blood T cell repertoires in COVID-19. TCRdb's table, derived via immunoSEQ multiplex PCR, lists solely in-frame clones and lacks some. Counted here are some 170,000 clones, 75% to 90% occurring once; the ten biggest clones make up 6.5% to 9%. Sequenced: peripheral blood. These receptor sequences come from a woman aged 60 to 75 with acute or convalescent COVID-19.

V gene TRBV5-1 combines with J gene TRBJ1-2; unclear D gene. The CDR3 loop spans 14 amino acids. The germline V and J ends were trimmed by 2 bases and 8 bases, with 16 bases remaining between them. In germline, CDR1 is SGHRS, CDR2 YFSETQ. This CDR3 is CASSFLDTSYGYTF. The CDR3 DNA is TGCGCCAGCAGCTTTTTAGACACCTCTTACGGCTACACCTTC.

The chain carries TRBV30 and TRBJ2-7; D may be TRBD2 (5 bases). The CDR3 contains 12 residues. Germline V gives CDR1 GTSNPN, CDR2 SVGIG (reference sequence). V lost 1 base, J lost 7 bases, and 11 bases lay in between. The CDR3 loop is CAWSAGPGEQYF. In DNA form, the CDR3 reads TGTGCCTGGAGTGCCGGCCCGGGGGAGCAGTACTTC.

This clone is judged medium-sized. V gene TRBV5-1 combines with J gene TRBJ2-2; 7 bases are shared with TRBD2. V lost 9 bases, J lost 0 bases, and 5 bases stayed unmatched. This CDR3 contains 14 residues. Germline loops: CDR1 SGHRS, CDR2 YFSETQ. The CDR3 is CATAGDANTGELFF. As DNA, the CDR3 is TGCGCCACCGCGGGGGACGCGAACACCGGGGAGCTGTTTTTT.

This chain connects TRBV6-5 to TRBJ2-5; the match to TRBD1 covers 7 bases. Trimming cost V 7 bases and J 2 bases; bases outside gene matches: 4. The CDR3 loop spans 13 amino acids. Germline CDR1 reads MNHEY; CDR2 reads SVGAGI. The CDR3, as DNA: TGTGCCAGCACCCCGGGACAGCAAGAGACCCAGTACTTC. It encodes CASTPGQQETQYF.

In this sample, this clone turned up once. The J gene is TRBJ1-2, the V gene TRBV20-1, with D perhaps matching TRBD1 (6 bases). The CDR3 is 11 residues long. The germline V gene has CDR1 DFQATT and CDR2 SNEGSKA (reference sequence). The V end was cut by 7 bases, the J end by 8 bases, with 14 bases between. The CDR3 DNA sequence: TGCAGTGGAACAGGACAGCAGGGCTACACCTTC. Protein product: CSGTGQQGYTF.

The V call is TRBV6-5, the J call TRBJ2-1; TRBD2 aligns across 8 bases. Germline V gene data show CDR1 as MNHEY and CDR2 as SVGAGI. There are 14 residues in the CDR3. The V and J ends lost 7 bases and 0 bases, in that order; junction bases with no gene match: 2. The CDR3 DNA is TGTGCCAGCAAACTAGCGGCCTCCTACAATGAGCAGTTCTTC. It is translated as CASKLAASYNEQFF.

For this clone: This same CDR3 is encoded by further DNA sequences in the sample. The chain has TRBV28 and TRBJ2-1, with a weak D call TRBD1 (5 bases). Germline assignment: CDR1 MDHEN and CDR2 SYDVKM. This CDR3 spans 13 amino acids. Trimming pared 2 bases from V and 4 bases from J, leaving 6 bases between. Here the CDR3 DNA reads TGTGCCAGCAGTTTAGACAGTTACAATGAGCAGTTCTTC. This codes for CASSLDSYNEQFF.

The J gene is TRBJ1-3, the V gene TRBV9; possibly TRBD1 for D (5 bases). This CDR3 contains 18 residues. The germline gives CDR1 SGDLS, CDR2 YYNGEE. Trimming pared 0 bases from V and 2 bases from J, leaving 18 bases between. The CDR3 nucleotides read TGTGCCAGCAGCGTAGTAGATAACTCTTGGGGGGCTGGAAACACCATATATTTT. It specifies CASSVVDNSWGAGNTIYF.

The chain recombines TRBV5-1 with TRBJ2-7; 9 nucleotides line up with TRBD2. This CDR3 is built from 15 residues. J lost 7 bases, V lost 0 bases, and 8 bases had no gene match. Looked up from germline, CDR1 is SGHRS and CDR2 is YFSETQ. CDR3 in amino acids: CASSLESLAGSEQYF. DNA of the CDR3: TGCGCCAGCAGCTTGGAGAGCCTAGCGGGAAGTGAGCAGTACTTC.

The V and J genes are TRBV5-8 and TRBJ1-2, with a weak D call TRBD1 (6 bases). This CDR3 has 18 residues. The V and J ends lost 1 base and 2 bases respectively, with 21 bases between them. From germline, CDR1 is SGHTS and CDR2 YDEGEE. The CDR3 bases are TGTGCCAGCAGCTTGCGACGGGGGGCCCCCGTTACAAACTATGGCTACACCTTC. Its translation is CASSLRRGAPVTNYGYTF. Together with reference TRBV5-8 and TRBJ1-2, the CDR3 gives the full variable domain: EAGVTQSPTHLIKTRGQQATLRCSPISGHTSVYWYQQALGLGLQFLLWYDEGEERNRGNFPPRFSGRQFPNYSSELNVNALELEDSALYLCASSLRRGAPVTNYGYTFGSGTRLTVV.

The chain is built from TRBV18 and TRBJ1-3; no definite D call. This CDR3 spans 17 amino acids. Germline CDR1 and CDR2: KGHSH and LQKENI. Trimming shortened V by 3 bases and J by 0 bases, and 15 bases separated the two germline ends. This chain's CDR3 is CASSPPLVLSSGNTIYF. For the CDR3, the DNA is TGTGCCAGCTCACCTCCCCTTGTGCTGAGCTCTGGAAACACCATATATTTT.

The J gene is TRBJ2-7, the V gene TRBV28; a possible D gene is TRBD2 (6 bases). The CDR3 loop spans 15 amino acids. V was shortened by 2 bases and J by 2 bases, with 13 bases between the two germline ends. CDR1 and CDR2 (germline): MDHEN, SYDVKM. For the CDR3, the DNA is TGTGCCAGCAGTTTAGCGGGATCCCCAACCTACGAGCAGTACTTC. Translating gives CASSLAGSPTYEQYF. Full variable domain (missing parts from reference TRBV28 and TRBJ2-7): DVKVTQSSRYLVKRTGEKVFLECVQDMDHENMFWYRQDPGLGLRLIYFSYDVKMKEKGDIPEGYSVSREKKERFSLILESASTNQTSMYLCASSLAGSPTYEQYFGPGTRLTVT.

Here the CDR3 reads CASSTGTGGNTEAFF. Written as DNA, the CDR3 is TGTGCCAGCAGTACCGGGACAGGGGGCAACACTGAAGCTTTCTTT. The V gene is TRBV28, the J gene TRBJ1-1, with 12 bases that match TRBD1. The trim removed 5 bases at V and 2 bases at J, leaving 3 bases unmatched. Germline V gene lookup returns CDR1 MDHEN and CDR2 SYDVKM. There are 15 residues in the CDR3.

The V and J genes are TRBV4-2 and TRBJ2-2, with TRBD2 identical over 10 bases. Germline V gene sequence: CDR1 LGHNA, CDR2 YNFKEQ. The CDR3 length is 19 residues. J lost 7 bases, V lost 0 bases, and 14 bases had no gene match. The CDR3 spells CASSQDPAGGPRGSGELFF. The CDR3 DNA reads as TGTGCCAGCAGCCAAGATCCAGCGGGAGGGCCGCGTGGGAGCGGGGAGCTGTTTTTT.